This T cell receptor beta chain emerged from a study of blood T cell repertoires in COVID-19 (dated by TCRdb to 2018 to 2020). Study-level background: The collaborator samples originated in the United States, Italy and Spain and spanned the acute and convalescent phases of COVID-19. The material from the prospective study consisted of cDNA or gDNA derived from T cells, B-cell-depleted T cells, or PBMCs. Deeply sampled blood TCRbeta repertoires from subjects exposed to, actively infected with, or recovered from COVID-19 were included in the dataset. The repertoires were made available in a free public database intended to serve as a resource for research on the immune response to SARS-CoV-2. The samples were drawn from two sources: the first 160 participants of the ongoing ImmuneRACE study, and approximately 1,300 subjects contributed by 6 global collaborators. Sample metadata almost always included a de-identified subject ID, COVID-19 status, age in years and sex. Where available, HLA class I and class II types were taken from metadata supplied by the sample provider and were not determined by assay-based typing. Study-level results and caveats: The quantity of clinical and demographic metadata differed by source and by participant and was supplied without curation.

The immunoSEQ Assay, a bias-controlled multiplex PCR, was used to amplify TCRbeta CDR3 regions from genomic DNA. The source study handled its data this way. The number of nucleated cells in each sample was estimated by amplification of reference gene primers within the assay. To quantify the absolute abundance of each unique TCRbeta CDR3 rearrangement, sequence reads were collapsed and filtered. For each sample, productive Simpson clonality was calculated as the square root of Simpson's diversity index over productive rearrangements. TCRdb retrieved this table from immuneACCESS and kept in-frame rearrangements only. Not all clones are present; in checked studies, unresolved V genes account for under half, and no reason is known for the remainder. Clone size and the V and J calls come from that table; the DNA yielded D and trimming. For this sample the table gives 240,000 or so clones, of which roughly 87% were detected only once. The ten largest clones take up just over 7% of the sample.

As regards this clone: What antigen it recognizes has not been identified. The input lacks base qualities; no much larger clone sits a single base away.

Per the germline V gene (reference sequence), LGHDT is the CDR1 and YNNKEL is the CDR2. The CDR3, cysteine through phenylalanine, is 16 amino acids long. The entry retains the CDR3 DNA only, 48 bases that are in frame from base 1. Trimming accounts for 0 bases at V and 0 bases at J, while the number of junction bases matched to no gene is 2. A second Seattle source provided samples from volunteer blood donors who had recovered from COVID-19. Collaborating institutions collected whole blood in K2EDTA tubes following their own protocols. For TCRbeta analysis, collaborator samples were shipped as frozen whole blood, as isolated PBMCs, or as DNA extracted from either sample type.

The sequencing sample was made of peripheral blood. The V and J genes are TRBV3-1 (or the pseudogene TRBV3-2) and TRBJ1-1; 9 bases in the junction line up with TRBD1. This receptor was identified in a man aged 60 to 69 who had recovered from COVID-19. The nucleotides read TGTGCCAGCAGCCAAGAGGACAGGGGCGTGAACACTGAAGCTTTCTTT. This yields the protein CASSQEDRGVNTEAFF.